The T cell receptor beta chain under discussion was sequenced for a study of cytomegalovirus exposure and HLA in healthy donors. Study conclusions and caveats: A later analysis found TCR association rates differed by HLA locus, highest for DRB1 and lowest for HLA-C.

This clone was seen a handful of times. The antigen is undetermined. Other nucleotide sequences in the sample specify the same CDR3. Vbeta (60) and Jbeta (13) primers were used in the PCR. The table came from immunoSEQ multiplex PCR; TCRdb's copy has only in-frame clones and leaves some out. This sample has 150,000 to 200,000 clones; around four fifths occur once, and the top ten carry approximately 2%. Sequenced: PBMCs. The receptor was isolated from a woman aged 25 to 39 in good health and CMV-seronegative.

The DNA of the CDR3 is TGTGCCAGCAGTGACCCCGGGGGCAATCAGCCCCAGCATTTT. Translation gives CASSDPGGNQPQHF. This rearrangement joins TRBV2 to TRBJ1-5, with no clear D. The CDR3 extends over 14 amino acids. Germline-derived CDR1 and CDR2 are SNHLY and FYNNEI. V was shortened by 3 bases and J by 2 bases, with 8 bases between the two germline ends.